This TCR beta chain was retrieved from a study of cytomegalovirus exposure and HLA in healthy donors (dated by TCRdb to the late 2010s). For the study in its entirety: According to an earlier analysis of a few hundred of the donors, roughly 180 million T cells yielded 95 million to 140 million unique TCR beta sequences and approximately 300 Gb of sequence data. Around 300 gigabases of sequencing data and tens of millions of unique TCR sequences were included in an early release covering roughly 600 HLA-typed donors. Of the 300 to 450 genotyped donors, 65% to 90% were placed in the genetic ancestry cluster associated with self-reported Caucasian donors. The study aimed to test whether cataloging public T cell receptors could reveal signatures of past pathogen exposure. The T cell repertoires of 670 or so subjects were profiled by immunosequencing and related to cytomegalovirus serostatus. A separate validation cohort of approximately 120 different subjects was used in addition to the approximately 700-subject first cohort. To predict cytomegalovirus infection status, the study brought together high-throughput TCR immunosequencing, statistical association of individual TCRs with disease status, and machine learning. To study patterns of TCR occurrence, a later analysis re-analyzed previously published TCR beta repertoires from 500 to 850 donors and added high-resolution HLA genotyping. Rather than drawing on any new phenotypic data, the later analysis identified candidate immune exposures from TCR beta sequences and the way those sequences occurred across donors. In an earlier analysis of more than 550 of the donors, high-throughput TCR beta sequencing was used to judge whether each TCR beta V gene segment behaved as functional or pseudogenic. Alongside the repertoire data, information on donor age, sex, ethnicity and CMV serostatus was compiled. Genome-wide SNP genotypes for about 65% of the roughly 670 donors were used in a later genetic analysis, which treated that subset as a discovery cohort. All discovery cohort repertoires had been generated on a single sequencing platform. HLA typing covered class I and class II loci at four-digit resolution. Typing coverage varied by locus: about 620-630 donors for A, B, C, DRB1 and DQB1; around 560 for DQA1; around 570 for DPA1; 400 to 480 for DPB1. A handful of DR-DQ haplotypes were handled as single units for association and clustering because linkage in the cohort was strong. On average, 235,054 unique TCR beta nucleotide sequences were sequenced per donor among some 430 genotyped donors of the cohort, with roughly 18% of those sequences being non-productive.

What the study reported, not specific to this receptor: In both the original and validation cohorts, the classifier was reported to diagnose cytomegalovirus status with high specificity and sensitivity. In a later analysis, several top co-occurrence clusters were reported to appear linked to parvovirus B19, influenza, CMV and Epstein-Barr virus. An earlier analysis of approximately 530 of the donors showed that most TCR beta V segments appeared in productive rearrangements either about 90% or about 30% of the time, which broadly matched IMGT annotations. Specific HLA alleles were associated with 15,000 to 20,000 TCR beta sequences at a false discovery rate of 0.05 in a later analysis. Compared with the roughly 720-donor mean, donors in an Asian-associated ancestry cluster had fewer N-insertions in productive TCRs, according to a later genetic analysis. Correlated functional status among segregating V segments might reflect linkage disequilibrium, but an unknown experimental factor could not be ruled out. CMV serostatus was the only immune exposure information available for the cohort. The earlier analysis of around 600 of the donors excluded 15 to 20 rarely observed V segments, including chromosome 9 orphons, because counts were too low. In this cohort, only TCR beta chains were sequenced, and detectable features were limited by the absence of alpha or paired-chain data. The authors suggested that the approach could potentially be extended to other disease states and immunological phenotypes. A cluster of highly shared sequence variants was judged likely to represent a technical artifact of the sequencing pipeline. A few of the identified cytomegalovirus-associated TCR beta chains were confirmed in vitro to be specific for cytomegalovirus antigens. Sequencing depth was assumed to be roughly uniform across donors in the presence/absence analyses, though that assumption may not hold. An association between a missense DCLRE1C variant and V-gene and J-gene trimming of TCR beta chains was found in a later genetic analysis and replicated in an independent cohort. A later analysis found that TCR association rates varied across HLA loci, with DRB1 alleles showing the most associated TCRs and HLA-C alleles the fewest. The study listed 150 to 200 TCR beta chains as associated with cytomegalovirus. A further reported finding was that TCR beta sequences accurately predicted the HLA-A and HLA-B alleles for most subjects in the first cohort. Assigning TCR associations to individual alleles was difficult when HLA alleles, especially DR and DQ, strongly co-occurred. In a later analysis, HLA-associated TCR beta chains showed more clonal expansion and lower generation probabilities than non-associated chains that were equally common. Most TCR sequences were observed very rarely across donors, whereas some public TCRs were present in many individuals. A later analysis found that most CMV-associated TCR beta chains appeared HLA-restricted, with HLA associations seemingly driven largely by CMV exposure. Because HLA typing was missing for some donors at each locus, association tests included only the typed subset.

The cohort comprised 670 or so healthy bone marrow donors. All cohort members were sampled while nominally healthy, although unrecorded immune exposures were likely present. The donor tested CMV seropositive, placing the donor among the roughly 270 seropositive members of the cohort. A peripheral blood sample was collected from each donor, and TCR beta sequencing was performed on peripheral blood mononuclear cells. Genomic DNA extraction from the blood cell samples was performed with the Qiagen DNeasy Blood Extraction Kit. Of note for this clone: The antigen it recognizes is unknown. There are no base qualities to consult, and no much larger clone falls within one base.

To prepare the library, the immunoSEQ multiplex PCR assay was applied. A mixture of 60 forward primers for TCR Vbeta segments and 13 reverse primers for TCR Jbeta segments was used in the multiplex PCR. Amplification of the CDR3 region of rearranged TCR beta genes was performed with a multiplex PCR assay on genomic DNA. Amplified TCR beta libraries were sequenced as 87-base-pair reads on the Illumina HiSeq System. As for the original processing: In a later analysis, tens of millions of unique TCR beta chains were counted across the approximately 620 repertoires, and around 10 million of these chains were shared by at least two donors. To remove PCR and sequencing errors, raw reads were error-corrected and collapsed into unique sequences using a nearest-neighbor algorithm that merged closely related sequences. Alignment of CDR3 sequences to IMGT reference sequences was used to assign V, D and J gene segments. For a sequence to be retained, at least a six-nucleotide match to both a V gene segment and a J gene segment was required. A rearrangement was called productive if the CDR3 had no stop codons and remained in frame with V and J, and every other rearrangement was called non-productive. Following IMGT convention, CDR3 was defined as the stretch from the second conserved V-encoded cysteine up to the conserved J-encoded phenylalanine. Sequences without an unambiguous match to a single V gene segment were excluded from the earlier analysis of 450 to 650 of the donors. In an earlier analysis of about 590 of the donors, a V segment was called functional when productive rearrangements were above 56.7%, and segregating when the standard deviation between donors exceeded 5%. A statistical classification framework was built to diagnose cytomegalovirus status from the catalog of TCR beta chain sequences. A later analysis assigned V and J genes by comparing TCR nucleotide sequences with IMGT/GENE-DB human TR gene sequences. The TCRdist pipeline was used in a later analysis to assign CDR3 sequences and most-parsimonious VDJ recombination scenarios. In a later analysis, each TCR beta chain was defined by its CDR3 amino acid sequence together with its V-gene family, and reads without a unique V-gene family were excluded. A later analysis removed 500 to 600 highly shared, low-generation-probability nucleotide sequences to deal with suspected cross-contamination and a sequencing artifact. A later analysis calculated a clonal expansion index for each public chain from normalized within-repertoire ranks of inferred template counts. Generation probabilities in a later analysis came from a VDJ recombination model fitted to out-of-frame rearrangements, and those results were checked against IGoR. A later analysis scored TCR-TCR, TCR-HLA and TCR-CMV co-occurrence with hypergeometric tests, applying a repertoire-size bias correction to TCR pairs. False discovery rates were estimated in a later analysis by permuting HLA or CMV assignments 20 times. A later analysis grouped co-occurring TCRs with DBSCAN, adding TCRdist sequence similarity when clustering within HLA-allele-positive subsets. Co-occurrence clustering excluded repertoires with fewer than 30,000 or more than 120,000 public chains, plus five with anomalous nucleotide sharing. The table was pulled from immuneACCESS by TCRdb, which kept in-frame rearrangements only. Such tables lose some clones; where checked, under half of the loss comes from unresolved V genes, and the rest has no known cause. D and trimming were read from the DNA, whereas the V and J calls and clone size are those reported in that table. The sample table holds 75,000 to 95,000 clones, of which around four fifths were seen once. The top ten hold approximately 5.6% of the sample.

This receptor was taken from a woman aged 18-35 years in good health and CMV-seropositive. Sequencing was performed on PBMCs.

The CDR3 protein sequence reads: CASSIGESLHF. In nucleotides, the sequence is TGTGCCAGCAGTATCGGGGAGTCCCTCCACTTT. The sequence links TRBV7-8 to TRBJ1-6; the D gene assignment is ambiguous. The V and J ends are trimmed by 6 bases and 14 bases, leaving 11 bases between them. The cysteine opens and the phenylalanine closes a CDR3 of 11 amino acids. The entry retains the CDR3 DNA only, 33 bases that are in frame from base 1. CDR1 is given as SGHVS and CDR2 as FQNEAQ, both from the germline V gene. Joined to the reference TRBV7-8 and TRBJ1-6 proteins, this CDR3 gives the full variable domain: GAGVSQSPRYKVAKRGQDVALRCDPISGHVSLFWYQQALGQGPEFLTYFQNEAQLDKSGLPSDRFFAERPEGSVSTLKIQRTQQEDSAVYLCASSIGESLHFGNGTRLTVT.